The 24 T cell receptor beta chains listed next were all sequenced from one sample in a study of blood T cell repertoires in COVID-19. The method was immunoSEQ multiplex PCR; TCRdb's version includes in-frame clones alone and lacks a portion of them. The sample consists of over 300,000 clones, approximately 88% of them appearing once. Sequenced input: peripheral blood. The receptor set was obtained from a man aged 35-49 years with acute or convalescent COVID-19.

This chain links TRBV10-3 with TRBJ1-5, with 8 positions matching TRBD1. In germline, CDR1 is ENHRY, CDR2 SYGVKD. Trimming at V came to 4 bases and at J to 11 bases, leaving 13 bases not matched to a gene. The CDR3 length is 15 residues. CDR3 in DNA: TGTGCCATCAGTGTCCAGGACAGGGTTGTTGCGTCCCAGCATTTT. This gives the protein CAISVQDRVVASQHF.

The rearrangement links TRBV6-2 or TRBV6-3 to TRBJ2-2; 14 bases match TRBD2. V gave up 5 bases and J gave up 6 bases; unmatched junction bases: 5. The CDR3 sequence is 16 residues long. Germline V CDR1 and CDR2: MNHEY, SVGEGT. CDR3 bases: TGTGCCAGCAGTCTGACTAGCGGGGGGGCCTCCGGGGAGCTGTTTTTT. It codes for CASSLTSGGASGELFF.

The chain recombines TRBV18 with TRBJ2-3; D uncertain. The CDR3 consists of 14 residues. The V gene lost 2 bases and the J gene lost 4 bases, with 10 bases spanning the gap. CDR1 is KGHSH and CDR2 is LQKENI in the germline V gene. The CDR3 spells CASSPGQFPDTQYF. The CDR3 DNA reads as TGTGCCAGCTCACCAGGGCAGTTCCCAGATACGCAGTATTTT.

This rearrangement joins TRBV7-9 to TRBJ2-2; TRBD2 aligns across 7 bases. Germline V gene data show CDR1 as SEHNR and CDR2 as FQNEAQ (reference sequence). V trimming: 5 bases; J trimming: 4 bases; junction bases outside the gene matches: 10. The CDR3 contains 16 residues. CDR3 in DNA: TGTGCCAGCAGCCCCCCGGCGGGGGTCATCACCGGGGAGCTGTTTTTT. Its protein product is CASSPPAGVITGELFF.

V and J are TRBV29-1 and TRBJ2-3, with D possibly TRBD2 on 7 matching bases. CDR3 length: 16 residues. Trimming removed 7 bases from V and 5 bases from J, with 25 bases in between. Germline CDR1 and CDR2: SQVTM and ANQGSEA. The CDR3 here is CSAQGTGGPPGDTQYF. CDR3 sequence (DNA): TGCAGCGCCCAGGGAACGGGGGGCCCCCCAGGAGATACGCAGTATTTT.

V usage is TRBV3-1 (or the pseudogene TRBV3-2) and J usage is TRBJ1-1; D unresolved. The V end lost 4 bases, the J end lost 0 bases, and 18 bases lay between the germline ends. This CDR3 is built from 17 residues. CDR1 LGHDT and CDR2 YNNKEL come from the germline V gene (reference sequence). CDR3 loop: CASSPWADPSMNTEAFF. CDR3 nucleotides: TGTGCCAGCAGCCCGTGGGCAGACCCTAGCATGAACACTGAAGCTTTCTTT.

This chain connects TRBV5-1 to TRBJ2-1; TRBD2 agrees at 13 bases. Trimming cost V 4 bases and J 10 bases; bases outside gene matches: 8. Germline V gene lookup returns CDR1 SGHRS and CDR2 YFSETQ. There are 15 residues in the CDR3. The CDR3 here is CASSTGTSGDNEQFF. CDR3 DNA sequence: TGCGCCAGCAGCACCGGGACTAGCGGGGATAACGAGCAGTTCTTC.

The gene calls are TRBV5-5 and TRBJ1-1; 7 bases fit TRBD1. The CDR3 is 15 residues long. Germline loops: CDR1 SGHKS, CDR2 YYEKEE (reference sequence). Losses at the gene ends were 3 bases for V and 4 bases for J; bases not matched to a gene: 9. CDR3 DNA: TGTGCCAGCAGCTCCCTGACAGGGTCGGGCACTGAAGCTTTCTTT. Its protein product is CASSSLTGSGTEAFF.

The chain combines TRBV12-3 or TRBV12-4 with TRBJ1-5; tentatively, D is TRBD1 (5 bases). Trimming left V 7 bases short and J 11 bases short, with 18 bases between. The length of the CDR3 is 13 residues. CDR3 protein: CASTFDPRGAQHF. The CDR3 DNA reads as TGTGCCAGCACCTTCGACCCCCGGGGGGCCCAGCATTTT.

The V call is TRBV6-5, the J call TRBJ1-1; D not resolved. CDR1 and CDR2 (germline): MNHEY, SVGAGI. V was pared by 4 bases and J by 9 bases, with 12 bases between. The CDR3 runs to 12 residues. CDR3 bases: TGTGCCAGCAGTTCCCAGGCCATGCAAGCTTTCTTT. Residues: CASSSQAMQAFF.

This clone was observed a handful of times. J is TRBJ2-1 and V is TRBV28; no clear D. V was trimmed by 6 bases and J by 7 bases, leaving 10 bases between them. The CDR3 is 12 residues long. Germline lookup yields CDR1 MDHEN and CDR2 SYDVKM. CDR3 loop: CASRYLGNEQFF. DNA of the CDR3: TGTGCCAGCAGATACCTAGGAAATGAGCAGTTCTTC.

This rearrangement joins TRBV6-1 to TRBJ1-1, with 8 nucleotides matching TRBD1. Germline CDR1 is MNHNS and CDR2 is SASEGT. The CDR3 loop spans 16 amino acids. Trimming cost V 3 bases and J 1 base; bases outside gene matches: 7. The CDR3 loop is CASSDHQGQGNTEAFF. The CDR3 DNA reads as TGTGCCAGCAGTGACCATCAAGGACAGGGGAACACTGAAGCTTTCTTT.

The chain uses TRBV6-2 or TRBV6-3 and TRBJ1-6, with 8 nucleotides matching TRBD1. Trimming at V came to 5 bases and at J to 10 bases, leaving 13 bases not matched to a gene. Germline V CDR1 and CDR2: MNHEY, SVGEGT. This CDR3 is 16 amino acids long. CDR3 residues: CASSVASDRAGSPLHF. In DNA form, the CDR3 reads TGTGCCAGCAGTGTGGCTTCGGACAGGGCAGGCTCACCCCTCCACTTT.

V is TRBV6-1 and J is TRBJ1-5, with D perhaps TRBD1 (5 bases). The germline V gene has CDR1 MNHNS and CDR2 SASEGT. CDR3 size: 17 residues. Trimming stripped 3 bases from V and 6 bases from J, with 21 bases between. As DNA, the CDR3 is TGTGCCAGCAGTGAGCAGCCTTCAGGGTTCGCAGGTCAGCCCCAGCATTTT. Its protein is CASSEQPSGFAGQPQHF.

The chain has TRBV6-5 and TRBJ2-7; 10 bases are shared with TRBD2. The CDR3 runs to 15 residues. V dropped 6 bases and J dropped 2; count of bases not matched to a gene: 7. Germline loops: CDR1 MNHEY, CDR2 SVGAGI. The CDR3 reads CASRDGTSETYEQYF. The CDR3 region has the DNA TGTGCCAGCAGGGACGGGACTAGCGAAACCTACGAGCAGTACTTC.

This clone was seen once. The chain links TRBV6-5 to TRBJ2-1; D perhaps matches TRBD2 (7 bases). V lost 4 bases to trimming and J lost 7 bases, with 14 bases between them. CDR1 and CDR2 (germline): MNHEY, SVGAGI. There are 14 residues in the CDR3. CDR3 bases: TGTGCCAGCAGTTGGTTAGGGGGGGGGAATGAGCAGTTCTTC. It translates to CASSWLGGGNEQFF.

The chain has TRBV20-1 and TRBJ2-3, with 7 bases lining up with TRBD1. After removal of 3 bases from V and 1 base from J, the junction contained 1 base not matched to a gene. The CDR3 runs to 13 residues. Germline V gene data show CDR1 as DFQATT and CDR2 as SNEGSKA (reference sequence). CDR3 in amino acids: CSASDRGTDTQYF. For the CDR3, the DNA is TGCAGTGCTAGTGACAGGGGCACAGATACGCAGTATTTT.

The rearrangement uses TRBV13 and TRBJ2-7; TRBD1 matches 8 bases. The germline CDR1 and CDR2 sequences are PRHDT and FYEKMQ (reference sequence). The V segment lost 5 bases and the J segment 6 bases; nucleotides outside the gene matches: 12. This CDR3 region has 15 residues. The CDR3 loop is CASSPGQGYGGEQYF. The CDR3 DNA reads TGTGCCAGCAGCCCAGGACAGGGCTATGGGGGCGAGCAGTACTTC.

The V and J genes are TRBV7-8 and TRBJ2-7, with 7 nucleotides matching TRBD1. CDR1 is SGHVS, CDR2 FQNEAQ, per germline. Trimming removed 2 bases from V and 5 bases from J; junction bases left unmatched: 6. This CDR3 is 14 amino acids long. The chain's CDR3 is CASSLRQGYHEQYF. In DNA, the CDR3 is TGTGCCAGCAGCTTAAGACAGGGTTATCACGAGCAGTACTTC.

The V gene is TRBV19, the J gene TRBJ1-4; 7 bases align to TRBD1. Germline CDR1 is LNHDA and CDR2 is SQIVND (reference sequence). With 4 bases clipped from V and 4 bases from J, the junction kept 18 bases outside the gene matches. The CDR3 covers 19 residues. For the CDR3, the DNA is TGTGCCAGTAGTACCGGACGAACATGGGACAGCCGTGATAATGAAAAACTGTTTTTT. It is translated as CASSTGRTWDSRDNEKLFF. Looking up the rest from reference TRBV19 and TRBJ1-4 gives the full variable domain: DGGITQSPKYLFRKEGQNVTLSCEQNLNHDAMYWYRQDPGQGLRLIYYSQIVNDFQKGDIAEGYSVSREKKESFPLTVTSAQKNPTAFYLCASSTGRTWDSRDNEKLFFGSGTQLSVL.

The V and J genes are TRBV6-1 and TRBJ1-1; 8 bases match TRBD1. V shed 2 bases and J 4 bases; nucleotides not matched to a gene: 3. The CDR3 length is 14 residues. Germline CDR1 is MNHNS and CDR2 is SASEGT. The CDR3 spells CASSENTGGTEAFF. DNA for the CDR3: TGTGCCAGCAGTGAAAATACAGGGGGCACTGAAGCTTTCTTT.

The rearrangement links TRBV5-1 to TRBJ2-1, with 10 bases matching TRBD1. The CDR3 contains 17 residues. Germline V gene data show CDR1 as SGHRS and CDR2 as YFSETQ. V gave up 4 bases and J gave up 9 bases; unmatched junction bases: 16. CDR3 region: CASSLQLTGGAFGEQFF. The DNA of the CDR3 is TGCGCCAGCAGCCTTCAATTGACAGGGGGCGCTTTTGGTGAGCAGTTCTTC.

The chain has TRBV5-4 and TRBJ2-6, with 8 positions matching TRBD1. The CDR3 totals 18 residues. Losses at the gene ends were 3 bases for V and 4 bases for J; bases not matched to a gene: 12. CDR1 SGHNT and CDR2 YYREEE come from the germline V gene (reference sequence). CDR3 nucleotide sequence: TGTGCCAGCAGCTCTGGGATAAGGACAGGGTCCGGGGCCAACGTCCTGACTTTC. It encodes CASSSGIRTGSGANVLTF. Looking up the rest from reference TRBV5-4 and TRBJ2-6 gives the full variable domain: ETGVTQSPTHLIKTRGQQVTLRCSSQSGHNTVSWYQQALGQGPQFIFQYYREEENGRGNFPPRFSGLQFPNYSSELNVNALELDDSALYLCASSSGIRTGSGANVLTFGAGSRLTVL.

This clone was counted a few times. This chain joins TRBV27 and TRBJ1-6, with D perhaps matching TRBD1 (6 bases). The germline V gene encodes CDR1 MNHEY and CDR2 SMNVEV (reference sequence). V was shortened by 5 bases and J by 2 bases, with 10 bases between the two germline ends. The CDR3 is made up of 15 amino acids. Here the CDR3 reads CASSIWTAYNSPLHF. Written as DNA, the CDR3 is TGTGCCAGCAGTATTTGGACAGCCTATAATTCACCCCTCCACTTT.